Presented here are 19 T cell receptor beta chains from one specimen sequenced in a study of neurological immune-mediated disorders. TCRdb independently ran MiXCR on the 5' RACE reads; one entry per CDR3 protein. This sample yields about 21,000 distinct CDR3 sequences, of which roughly 17% are seen a single time; 7.5% belongs to the top ten. Input material: CD8+ T cells from blood. The receptors shown here come from a woman aged 18-29 years with multiple sclerosis.

This clonotype was found many times. Written as DNA, the CDR3 is TGTGCCAGCAGCGGTGTGGACAGGGGCGGAAACACCATATATTTT. Translation: CASSGVDRGGNTIYF. The J gene is TRBJ1-3, the V gene TRBV7-9, with 9 bases that match TRBD1. Looked up from germline, CDR1 is SEHNR and CDR2 is FQNEAQ (reference sequence). Trimming cost V 5 bases and J 4 bases; bases outside gene matches: 6. The CDR3 is 15 residues long.

This clonotype was seen repeatedly, ten times or more. The gene calls are TRBV29-1 and TRBJ1-2; no definite D call. The CDR3 is 14 amino acids. Germline CDR1 and CDR2: SQVTM and ANQGSEA. Trimming took off 4 bases at V and 5 bases at J, with 17 bases between the two ends. For the CDR3, the DNA is TGCAGCGTTGTCAACTCGGGGTCCGATTATGGCTACACCTTC. This codes for CSVVNSGSDYGYTF.

This clonotype was detected many times. The chain links TRBV3-1 to TRBJ2-1; 7 bases align to TRBD2. The ends lost 1 base at V and 6 bases at J; junction bases unmatched: 6. The CDR3 sequence is 15 residues long. CDR1 LGHDT and CDR2 YNNKEL come from the germline V gene (reference sequence). The CDR3 coding sequence is TGTGCCAGCAGCCAAGGCCACGGGAGGTTCAATGAGCAGTTCTTC. Translation: CASSQGHGRFNEQFF.

The genes are TRBV19 and TRBJ2-1, with 12 bases matching TRBD2. V shed 5 bases and J 2 bases; nucleotides not matched to a gene: 4. Germline values: CDR1 LNHDA, CDR2 SQIVND (reference sequence). This CDR3 contains 16 residues. The CDR3 DNA reads as TGTGCCAGTAGTCCTACTAGCGGGGGGCCCTACAATGAGCAGTTCTTC. As protein: CASSPTSGGPYNEQFF.

This clonotype was picked up a small number of times. J is TRBJ1-1 and V is TRBV9; D remains unclear. CDR3 length: 15 amino acids. Germline V CDR1 and CDR2: SGDLS, YYNGEE. Trimming cost V 1 base and J 0 bases, with 10 bases left between them. CDR3 in amino acids: CASSVMGDMNTEAFF. DNA for the CDR3: TGTGCCAGCAGCGTAATGGGAGACATGAACACTGAAGCTTTCTTT.

The count of this clonotype is one. The chain links TRBV28 to TRBJ2-3; no clear D gene. The V gene's germline CDR1 is MDHEN and CDR2 SYDVKM. The CDR3 runs 13 residues. Trimming removed 3 bases from V and 6 bases from J, with 10 bases in between. CDR3 nucleotide sequence: TGTGCCAGCAGTTTGATAGTAGGTGATACGCAGTATTTT. This codes for CASSLIVGDTQYF. Drawing the rest from reference TRBV28 and TRBJ2-3, the complete variable domain is DVKVTQSSRYLVKRTGEKVFLECVQDMDHENMFWYRQDPGLGLRLIYFSYDVKMKEKGDIPEGYSVSREKKERFSLILESASTNQTSMYLCASSLIVGDTQYFGPGTRLTVL.

CDR3 in amino acids: CASSPWTGGSTEAFF. CDR3 DNA sequence: TGTGCCAGCAGCCCGTGGACAGGGGGTAGCACTGAAGCTTTCTTT. The chain couples TRBV5-5 to TRBJ1-1; 10 bases align to TRBD1. CDR3 length: 15 amino acids. V shed 4 bases, J shed 4 bases, and the junction held 7 bases outside the gene matches. Germline assignment: CDR1 SGHKS and CDR2 YYEKEE (reference sequence). The full variable domain, its missing parts supplied by reference TRBV5-5 and TRBJ1-1, is DAGVTQSPTHLIKTRGQQVTLRCSPISGHKSVSWYQQVLGQGPQFIFQYYEKEERGRGNFPDRFSARQFPNYSSELNVNALLLGDSALYLCASSPWTGGSTEAFFGQGTRLTVV.

Ten or more counts support this clonotype. The V gene is TRBV7-9, the J gene TRBJ2-5; TRBD2 agrees at 8 bases. In germline, CDR1 is SEHNR, CDR2 FQNEAQ (reference sequence). The CDR3 is 11 amino acids. V shed 5 bases, J shed 12 bases, and the junction held 5 bases outside the gene matches. In DNA form, the CDR3 reads TGTGCCAGCAGCCCCGGGGGGGCAAAGTACTTC. It is translated as CASSPGGAKYF.

At least ten counts were recorded for this clonotype. This chain joins TRBV6-6 and TRBJ1-5; tentative D call: TRBD1 (6 bases). The V gene's germline CDR1 is MNHNY and CDR2 SVGAGI (reference sequence). The CDR3 is 14 residues long. V lost 1 base to trimming and J lost 3 bases, with 7 bases between them. The chain's CDR3 is CASSYWDNNQPQHF. CDR3 DNA sequence: TGTGCCAGCAGTTACTGGGACAACAATCAGCCCCAGCATTTT.

This clonotype was seen ten or more times. The chain combines TRBV21-1 with TRBJ1-2. TRBV21-1 is shown as a pseudogene. The CDR3 is 17 amino acids. The CDR3 coding sequence is TGTGCCAGCAGCAAAGAGGCAAGGGAAGCTCTTAACTATGGCTACACCTTC. Its protein is CASSKEAREALNYGYTF.

This clonotype was detected many times. The chain recombines TRBV20-1 with TRBJ2-3; 11 positions agree with TRBD2. This CDR3 comprises 20 residues. Germline assignment: CDR1 DFQATT and CDR2 SNEGSKA (reference sequence). V shed 1 base and J 6 bases; nucleotides not matched to a gene: 21. This CDR3 is CSARVAGTSGIRLDGDTQYF. The DNA for the CDR3 is TGCAGTGCTAGAGTCGCCGGGACTAGCGGAATCCGACTCGACGGGGATACGCAGTATTTT.

This rearrangement joins TRBV14 to TRBJ2-3, with D possibly matching TRBD2 (5 bases). The CDR3 runs to 15 residues. Germline assignment: CDR1 SGHDN and CDR2 FVKESK. Trimming took off 2 bases at V and 2 bases at J, with 11 bases between the two ends. In nucleotides, the CDR3 is TGTGCCAGCAGCCAACTCCTAGCTTCCACAGATACGCAGTATTTT. Amino acids: CASSQLLASTDTQYF.

Many counts were recorded for this clonotype. The chain recombines TRBV6-5 with TRBJ2-3; 12 bases are shared with TRBD2. Germline trimming cut 10 bases from V and 6 bases from J; bases unmatched to any gene: 11. Germline assignment: CDR1 MNHEY and CDR2 SVGAGI. The CDR3 runs 15 residues. The CDR3 DNA follows: TGTGCCATTTCCTCTAGCGGGAGGGCGAGGGATACGCAGTATTTT. It yields the protein CAISSSGRARDTQYF.

This clonotype was picked up many times. The chain couples TRBV5-1 to TRBJ2-5, with 9 bases matching TRBD1. The V segment lost 4 bases and the J segment 1 base; nucleotides outside the gene matches: 8. Germline V gives CDR1 SGHRS, CDR2 YFSETQ. CDR3 size: 16 residues. In DNA form, the CDR3 reads TGCGCCAGCAGCCCCAGGACAGGGGAATCCCAAGAGACCCAGTACTTC. Encoded protein: CASSPRTGESQETQYF.

This clonotype is medium-sized in the sample. The chain recombines TRBV9 with TRBJ1-2; no definite D call. The germline gives CDR1 SGDLS, CDR2 YYNGEE. Trimming took 3 bases from V and 0 from J, leaving 9 bases between them. This CDR3 contains 14 residues. In DNA form, the CDR3 reads TGTGCCAGCAGCGCGGCCCTATCTAACTATGGCTACACCTTC. Amino acid sequence: CASSAALSNYGYTF.

This clonotype was counted ten times or more. The chain combines TRBV12-3 or TRBV12-4 with TRBJ1-3, with D hard to call. This CDR3 is 17 amino acids long. V dropped 2 bases and J dropped 0 bases, with 14 bases sitting between them. This chain's CDR3 is CASSLYTPGFSGNTIYF. The DNA for the CDR3 is TGTGCCAGCAGTTTATATACCCCCGGATTCTCTGGAAACACCATATATTTT.

This clonotype was recorded many times. CDR3 region: CASSSRTSGTTDTQYF. The CDR3 nucleotides are TGTGCCAGCAGCTCCCGGACTAGCGGGACGACAGATACGCAGTATTTT. The chain couples TRBV9 to TRBJ2-3; 12 bases are a match to TRBD2. The germline V gene encodes CDR1 SGDLS and CDR2 YYNGEE. The CDR3 sequence is 16 residues long. The V gene end was trimmed by 4 bases and the J gene end by 3 bases; junction bases not matched to a gene: 6.

The sample holds many counts of this clonotype. The rearrangement links TRBV7-2 to TRBJ1-2; 10 nucleotides line up with TRBD1. The CDR3 length is 15 residues. CDR1 SGHTA and CDR2 FQGNSA come from the germline V gene. V lost 4 bases, J lost 5 bases, and 7 bases stayed unmatched. The CDR3 nucleotides read TGTGCCAGCAGCTCTCCGACAGGGGGCTTTTATGGCTACACCTTC. Translating gives CASSSPTGGFYGYTF. Complete variable domain (other parts from reference TRBV7-2 and TRBJ1-2): GAGVSQSPSNKVTEKGKDVELRCDPISGHTALYWYRQSLGQGLEFLIYFQGNSAPDKSGLPSDRFSAERTGGSVSTLTIQRTQQEDSAVYLCASSSPTGGFYGYTFGSGTRLTVV.

This clonotype was recorded at least ten times. The chain joins TRBV29-1 to TRBJ2-2, with unresolved D. The V end was cut by 0 bases, the J end by 1 base, with 12 bases between. The CDR3 has 16 amino acids. Germline values: CDR1 SQVTM, CDR2 ANQGSEA. CDR3 amino acids: CSVEDLGFRNTGELFF. CDR3 bases: TGCAGCGTTGAAGATCTAGGATTCAGGAACACCGGGGAGCTGTTTTTT.